This T cell receptor (beta chain) originates from a study of cytomegalovirus exposure and HLA in healthy donors. PCR employed 60 Vbeta and 13 Jbeta primers. As processed by the authors: Among the unique TCR beta chains that a later analysis counted, 80 million to 100 million in all, 9.5 million to 12 million were shared. Sequencing was performed with immunoSEQ multiplex PCR; in TCRdb, only in-frame clones are kept and a portion is missing. That table is the source of V, J and clone size, and D and trimming were worked out from the DNA. In all, the sample yields around 200,000 clones. V was pared by 6 bases and J by 0 bases, with 13 bases between. The CDR3 has 15 residues. Germline V gene lookup returns CDR1 LNHDA and CDR2 SQIVND (reference sequence).

The receptor's source is a woman between 18 and 29 years old in good health and CMV-seropositive. The sample taken for sequencing was PBMCs. The chain uses TRBV19 and TRBJ2-3; weak D call: TRBD2 (6 bases). The CDR3 reads CASSRGLASTDTQYF. CDR3 bases: TGTGCCAGTAGCCGGGGACTGGCTAGCACAGATACGCAGTATTTT.